These 10 T cell receptor beta chains share one sample of origin, sequenced in a study of shared clonotypes between healthy human individuals (dated by TCRdb to the early 2020s). CD8 naive samples consisted of CD45RO-negative cells that were positively selected for CCR7, yielding a CD45RA+CCR7+ population without TemRA cells. Library preparation was by the immunoSEQ multiplex PCR assay. TCRdb mirrors the immuneACCESS table, restricted to in-frame sequences. Some clones are absent from its copies; in checked studies, under half trace to an unresolved V gene, and the reason for the others is unknown. A total of about 1,900,000 clones appear in this sample, around 96% of them only once. The ten largest account for approximately 1% of the sample. The sample consisted of naive CD8+ T cells sorted from blood. This sample's cell subset or site label indicates: CD45RA+CCR7+. These receptor sequences come from a man between 18 and 35 years old in good health.

The chain couples TRBV27 to TRBJ2-5, with a tentative D call TRBD1 (6 bases). This CDR3 spans 13 amino acids. Germline lookup yields CDR1 MNHEY and CDR2 SMNVEV (reference sequence). V lost 5 bases to trimming and J lost 5 bases, with 12 bases between them. CDR3 sequence reads: CASSHRDGETQYF. The CDR3 nucleotides are TGTGCCAGCAGTCACAGGGACGGTGAGACCCAGTACTTC.

The J gene is TRBJ2-5, the V gene TRBV7-6; D may be TRBD2 (7 bases). Germline values: CDR1 SGHVS, CDR2 FNYEAQ. This CDR3 has 15 residues. V gave up 0 bases and J gave up 5 bases, with 13 bases separating them. CDR3 coding DNA: TGTGCCAGCAGCTTAGCGGGCGGGGGCAGGGAGACCCAGTACTTC. This sequence encodes CASSLAGGGRETQYF. The full variable domain, its missing parts supplied by reference TRBV7-6 and TRBJ2-5, is GAGVSQSPRYKVTKRGQDVALRCDPISGHVSLYWYRQALGQGPEFLTYFNYEAQQDKSGLPNDRFSAERPEGSISTLTIQRTEQRDSAMYRCASSLAGGGRETQYFGPGTRLLVL.

The chain has TRBV9 and TRBJ2-3; 9 nucleotides match TRBD2. Trimming cost V 0 bases and J 2 bases; bases outside gene matches: 7. The V gene's germline CDR1 is SGDLS and CDR2 YYNGEE. This CDR3 contains 17 residues. The DNA of the CDR3 is TGTGCCAGCAGCGTAGAGGGGAGCGGGGGGCCCACAGATACGCAGTATTTT. Its translation is CASSVEGSGGPTDTQYF.

The genes are TRBV21-1 and TRBJ2-7. TRBV21-1 is tagged as a pseudogene. The CDR3 length is 14 residues. CDR3 sequence: CASSKDGADLEQYF. The CDR3 DNA reads as TGTGCCAGCAGCAAAGACGGGGCAGACCTAGAGCAGTACTTC.

The chain uses TRBV7-9 and TRBJ2-5; possible D gene TRBD1, 6 bases. Germline V CDR1 and CDR2: SEHNR, FQNEAQ (reference sequence). V lost 11 bases and J 3 bases, leaving 13 bases between the germline ends. The CDR3 is 12 amino acids. The CDR3 nucleotides read TGTGCCGGGGGCGGCGAGGAAGAGACCCAGTACTTC. It is translated as CAGGGEEETQYF.

This clone appeared once. This chain uses TRBV7-2 with TRBJ2-1; D may match TRBD1 or TRBD2 (5 bases each). CDR3 size: 17 residues. Germline CDR1 SGHTA, CDR2 FQGNSA. The V end lost 4 bases, the J end lost 9 bases, and 25 bases lay between the germline ends. The CDR3 reads CASSSYVRDASHGEQFF. CDR3 bases: TGTGCCAGCAGCTCATACGTACGGGACGCCAGCCACGGTGAGCAGTTCTTC. The full variable domain, with the rest looked up from reference TRBV7-2 and TRBJ2-1, is GAGVSQSPSNKVTEKGKDVELRCDPISGHTALYWYRQSLGQGLEFLIYFQGNSAPDKSGLPSDRFSAERTGGSVSTLTIQRTQQEDSAVYLCASSSYVRDASHGEQFFGPGTRLTVL.

This clone turned up a few times. The sample carries other DNA sequences with the same CDR3. The rearrangement links TRBV5-4 to TRBJ2-3; D remains ambiguous. The germline V gene encodes CDR1 SGHNT and CDR2 YYREEE (reference sequence). V lost 1 base to trimming and J lost 0 bases, with 3 bases between them. This CDR3 has 13 residues. The CDR3 protein is CASSLTSTDTQYF. CDR3 DNA: TGTGCCAGCAGCTTGACTAGCACAGATACGCAGTATTTT.

This sequence joins TRBV28 and TRBJ2-7; possible D gene TRBD2, 7 bases. This CDR3 has 15 residues. V lost 2 bases to trimming and J lost 1 base, with 12 bases between them. CDR1 and CDR2 (germline): MDHEN, SYDVKM. The CDR3 coding sequence is TGTGCCAGCAGTTTAAAGGGGGAGGGGTCCTACGAGCAGTACTTC. Residues: CASSLKGEGSYEQYF.

The gene calls are TRBV27 and TRBJ1-1; no clear D gene. The CDR3 contains 14 residues. V gave up 5 bases and J gave up 0 bases, with 10 bases separating them. CDR1 and CDR2 from the germline V gene are MNHEY and SMNVEV (reference sequence). The DNA of the CDR3 is TGTGCCAGCAGTCCGGGGTCCTTGAACACTGAAGCTTTCTTT. As protein: CASSPGSLNTEAFF.

On this clone itself: One end of the junction does not line up with germline, which may come from a read error. The gene calls are TRBV7-7 and TRBJ2-1; D is unclear. Germline V lookup: CDR1 SSHAT, CDR2 FNYEAQ (reference sequence). There are 12 residues in the CDR3. CDR3 amino acids: CASSDGDNEQFF. The CDR3, as DNA: TGTGCTAGCAGTGACGGAGACAATGAGCAGTTCTTC.